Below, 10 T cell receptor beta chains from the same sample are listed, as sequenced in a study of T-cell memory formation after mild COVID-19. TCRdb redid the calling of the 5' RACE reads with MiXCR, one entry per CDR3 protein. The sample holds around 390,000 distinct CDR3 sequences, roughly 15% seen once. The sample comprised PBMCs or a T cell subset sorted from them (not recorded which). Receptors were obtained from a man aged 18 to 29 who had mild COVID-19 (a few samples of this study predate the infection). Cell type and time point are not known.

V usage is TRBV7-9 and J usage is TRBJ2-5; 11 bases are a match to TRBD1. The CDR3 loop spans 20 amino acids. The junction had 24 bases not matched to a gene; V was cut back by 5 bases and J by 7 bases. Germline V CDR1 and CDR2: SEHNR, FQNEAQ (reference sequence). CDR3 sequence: CASSSIIVGGQGVMIRTQYF. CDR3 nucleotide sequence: TGTGCCAGCAGCAGCATAATTGTGGGGGGACAGGGGGTGATGATACGGACCCAGTACTTC.

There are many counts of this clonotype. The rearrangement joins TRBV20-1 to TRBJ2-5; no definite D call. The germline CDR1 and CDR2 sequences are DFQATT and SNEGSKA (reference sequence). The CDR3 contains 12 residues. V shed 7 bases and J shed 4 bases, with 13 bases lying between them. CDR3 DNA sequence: TGCAGTGGGTCTAGGGCCATAGAGACCCAGTACTTC. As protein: CSGSRAIETQYF.

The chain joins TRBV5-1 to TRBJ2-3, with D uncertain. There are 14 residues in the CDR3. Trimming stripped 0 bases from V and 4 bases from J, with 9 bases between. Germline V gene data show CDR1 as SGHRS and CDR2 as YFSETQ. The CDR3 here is CASSLASSPDTQYF. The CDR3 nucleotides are TGCGCCAGCAGCTTGGCCAGCTCGCCAGATACGCAGTATTTT.

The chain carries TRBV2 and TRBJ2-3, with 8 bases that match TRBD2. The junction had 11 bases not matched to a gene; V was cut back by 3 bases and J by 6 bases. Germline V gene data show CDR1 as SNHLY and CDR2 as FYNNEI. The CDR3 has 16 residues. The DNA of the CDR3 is TGTGCCAGCAGTGATGTCGGGGGGGCAAAATTCGATACGCAGTATTTT. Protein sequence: CASSDVGGAKFDTQYF.

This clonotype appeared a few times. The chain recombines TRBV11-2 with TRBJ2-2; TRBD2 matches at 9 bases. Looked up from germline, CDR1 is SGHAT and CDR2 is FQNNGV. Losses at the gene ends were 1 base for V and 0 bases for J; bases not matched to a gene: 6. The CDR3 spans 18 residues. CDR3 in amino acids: CASSLGTAGGSNTGELFF. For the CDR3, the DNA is TGTGCCAGCAGCTTAGGAACAGCGGGGGGATCGAACACCGGGGAGCTGTTTTTT.

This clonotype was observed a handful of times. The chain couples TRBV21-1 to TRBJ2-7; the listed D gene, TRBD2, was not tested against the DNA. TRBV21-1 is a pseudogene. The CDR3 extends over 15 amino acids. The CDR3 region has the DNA TGTGCCAGCAGCAAAGAGGAAGCAGGGAGCTACGAGCAGTACGTC. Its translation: CASSKEEAGSYEQYV.

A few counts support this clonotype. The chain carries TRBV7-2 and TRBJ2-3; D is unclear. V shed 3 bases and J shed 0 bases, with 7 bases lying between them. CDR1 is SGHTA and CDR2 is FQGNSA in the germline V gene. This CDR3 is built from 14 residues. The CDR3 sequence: CASSFSRSTDTQYF. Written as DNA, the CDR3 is TGTGCCAGCAGCTTCTCCAGGAGCACAGATACGCAGTATTTT.

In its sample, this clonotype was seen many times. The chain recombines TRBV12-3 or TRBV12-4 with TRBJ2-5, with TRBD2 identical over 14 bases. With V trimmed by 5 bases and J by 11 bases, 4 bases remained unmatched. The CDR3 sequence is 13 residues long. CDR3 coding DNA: TGTGCCAGCAGTCCGGGACTAGCGGGGGTACAGTACTTC. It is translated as CASSPGLAGVQYF.

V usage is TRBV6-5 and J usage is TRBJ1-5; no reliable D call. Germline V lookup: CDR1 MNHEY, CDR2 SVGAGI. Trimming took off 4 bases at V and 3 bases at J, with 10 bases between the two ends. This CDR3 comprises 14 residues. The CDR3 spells CASSSRGINQPQHF. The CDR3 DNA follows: TGTGCCAGCAGTTCCCGGGGTATCAATCAGCCCCAGCATTTT.

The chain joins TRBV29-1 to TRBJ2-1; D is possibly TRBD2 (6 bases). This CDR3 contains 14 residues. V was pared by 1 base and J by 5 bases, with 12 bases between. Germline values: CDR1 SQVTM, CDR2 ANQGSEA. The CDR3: CSVEGGDSHNEQFF. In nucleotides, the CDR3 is TGCAGCGTTGAAGGGGGGGACTCTCACAATGAGCAGTTCTTC.